These 18 T cell receptor beta chains were all obtained from the same sample, sequenced in a study of OX40 agonist ivuxolimab in advanced cancers. Sequencing was performed with immunoSEQ multiplex PCR; in TCRdb, only in-frame clones are kept and a portion is missing. The sample gives about 82,000 clones, around nine tenths of which show up once; approximately 0.71% is in the top ten. The material was CD4+ or CD8+ T cells sorted from blood, obtained in a trial of the OX40 agonist ivuxolimab. Source of these receptors: an adult with an advanced solid tumor such as melanoma, head and neck, liver or kidney cancer.

The chain has TRBV30 and TRBJ2-6; no clear D gene. The V end lost 7 bases, the J end lost 1 base, and 8 bases lay between the germline ends. Germline assignment: CDR1 GTSNPN and CDR2 SVGIG (reference sequence). This CDR3 comprises 13 residues. In DNA, the CDR3 is TGTGCCTTGGATCCTTCTGGGGCCAACGTCCTGACTTTC. Translation gives CALDPSGANVLTF. Drawing the rest from reference TRBV30 and TRBJ2-6, the complete variable domain is SQTIHQWPATLVQPVGSPLSLECTVEGTSNPNLYWYRQAAGRGLQLLFYSVGIGQISSEVPQNLSASRPQDRQFILSSKKLLLSDSGFYLCALDPSGANVLTFGAGSRLTVL.

The J gene is TRBJ2-1, the V gene TRBV7-9, with D maybe TRBD1 (6 bases). From germline, CDR1 is SEHNR and CDR2 FQNEAQ (reference sequence). Trimming stripped 1 base from V and 10 bases from J, with 14 bases between. This CDR3 comprises 14 residues. CDR3 bases: TGTGCCAGCAGCTTAGGCCAAAACAGGGTGGAGCAGTTCTTC. Protein product: CASSLGQNRVEQFF.

The chain recombines TRBV7-2 with TRBJ2-4; D not certain. The ends were cut back, 3 bases at V and 0 bases at J, with 9 bases in the middle. The CDR3 extends over 15 amino acids. Germline V gene data show CDR1 as SGHTA and CDR2 as FQGNSA. The CDR3 bases are TGTGCCAGCAGCTTTTTCGGAATAGCCAAAAACATTCAGTACTTC. Its protein is CASSFFGIAKNIQYF.

The V gene is TRBV7-9, the J gene TRBJ2-3; D remains ambiguous. Germline lookup yields CDR1 SEHNR and CDR2 FQNEAQ (reference sequence). The CDR3 runs to 14 residues. V lost 3 bases, J lost 0 bases, and 7 bases lay in between. CDR3 sequence reads: CASSFDTSTDTQYF. Here the CDR3 DNA reads TGTGCCAGCAGCTTCGACACTAGCACAGATACGCAGTATTTT.

This clone has only one observation. The rearrangement uses TRBV9 and TRBJ2-5; tentative D call: TRBD2 (6 bases). Trimming cost V 6 bases and J 2 bases, with 17 bases left between them. This CDR3 has 15 amino acids. CDR1 and CDR2 (germline): SGDLS, YYNGEE. CDR3 nucleotide sequence: TGTGCCAGCAACCAAGGGGCTAGCGTGCAAGAGACCCAGTACTTC. This gives the protein CASNQGASVQETQYF.

V and J are TRBV6-5 and TRBJ2-5; D ambiguous. From germline, CDR1 is MNHEY and CDR2 SVGAGI. Trimming took off 3 bases at V and 4 bases at J, with 3 bases between the two ends. The CDR3 has 11 amino acids. CDR3 sequence: CASSYRETQYF. The CDR3, as DNA: TGTGCCAGCAGTTATCGAGAGACCCAGTACTTC.

V gene TRBV5-6 combines with J gene TRBJ2-4; maybe TRBD1 (5 bases). This CDR3 comprises 12 residues. Germline CDR1 reads SGHDT; CDR2 reads YYEEEE. Trimming cost V 1 base and J 16 bases, with 15 bases left between them. CDR3 sequence reads: CASSLRAGKDYF. The CDR3 DNA reads as TGTGCCAGCAGCTTGAGGGCAGGGAAGGACTACTTC.

The V and J genes are TRBV6-5 and TRBJ2-7, with D hard to call. CDR1 and CDR2 (germline): MNHEY, SVGAGI. Deletions cut 9 bases from V and 3 bases from J, with 9 bases between. The CDR3 extends over 11 amino acids. CDR3: CARSENYEQYF. The DNA of the CDR3 is TGTGCCAGATCTGAAAACTACGAGCAGTACTTC.

The chain uses TRBV7-9 and TRBJ2-3; D is perhaps TRBD2 (6 bases). The germline CDR1 and CDR2 sequences are SEHNR and FQNEAQ (reference sequence). V lost 5 bases to trimming and J lost 15 bases, with 15 bases between them. The CDR3 runs 11 residues. The CDR3 bases are TGTGCCAGCAGCCGGGACTCGGGTCGCTATTTT. Amino acids: CASSRDSGRYF.

The V gene is TRBV7-9, the J gene TRBJ1-4; possibly TRBD1 for D (6 bases). V was clipped by 1 base and J by 8 bases, with 11 bases between them. Germline CDR1 and CDR2: SEHNR and FQNEAQ (reference sequence). There are 14 residues in the CDR3. CDR3 nucleotide sequence: TGTGCCAGCAGCTTAGATTCCGACAGGGAAAAACTGTTTTTT. Its translation is CASSLDSDREKLFF.

The chain uses TRBV28 and TRBJ2-2; D remains unclear. V lost 5 bases to trimming and J lost 0 bases, with 10 bases between them. This CDR3 region has 15 residues. Looked up from germline, CDR1 is MDHEN and CDR2 is SYDVKM. The CDR3 DNA sequence: TGTGCCAGCAGTGACCGGTACCCGAACACCGGGGAGCTGTTTTTT. This translates into CASSDRYPNTGELFF.

J is TRBJ2-7 and V is TRBV13; D is unclear. V gave up 5 bases and J gave up 6 bases, with 11 bases separating them. Germline CDR1 PRHDT, CDR2 FYEKMQ (reference sequence). This CDR3 comprises 12 residues. The CDR3 DNA sequence: TGTGCCAGCAGCCCCCGGCACGGCGAGCAGTACTTC. It specifies CASSPRHGEQYF.

This chain links TRBV7-9 with TRBJ2-3, with D unresolved. The CDR3 loop spans 14 amino acids. V dropped 4 bases and J dropped 3 bases, with 11 bases sitting between them. Germline CDR1 SEHNR, CDR2 FQNEAQ (reference sequence). Written as DNA, the CDR3 is TGTGCCAGCAGCTCCTTAGGGTGGACAGATACGCAGTATTTT. Translated, it gives CASSSLGWTDTQYF.

CDR3 protein: CASSYGTSGPYEQYF. The CDR3 region has the DNA TGTGCCAGCAGTTACGGGACTAGCGGGCCTTACGAGCAGTACTTC. The chain couples TRBV6-5 to TRBJ2-7; 12 nucleotides agree with TRBD2. CDR3 size: 15 residues. J lost 4 bases, V lost 2 bases, and 3 bases had no gene match. The V gene's germline CDR1 is MNHEY and CDR2 SVGAGI.

The chain is built from TRBV7-9 and TRBJ2-5; 15 bases are shared with TRBD2. The CDR3 spans 16 residues. Germline CDR1 and CDR2: SEHNR and FQNEAQ (reference sequence). V lost 4 bases to trimming and J lost 4 bases; unmatched junction nucleotides: 4. The CDR3 region has the DNA TGTGCCAGCAGCTCCGGACTAGCGGGAGGGCCAGAGACCCAGTACTTC. Its protein is CASSSGLAGGPETQYF.

J is TRBJ2-1 and V is TRBV27, with a possible D match to TRBD2 (6 bases). The CDR3 length is 15 residues. Deletions cut 3 bases from V and 9 bases from J, with 18 bases between. Germline loops: CDR1 MNHEY, CDR2 SMNVEV (reference sequence). In DNA, the CDR3 is TGTGCCAGCAGTTTCTGGGGGGTTCGTTTGGGTGAGCAGTTCTTC. As protein: CASSFWGVRLGEQFF.

This clone turned up a few times. This sequence joins TRBV11-2 and TRBJ1-3; D is ambiguous. Germline-derived CDR1 and CDR2 are SGHAT and FQNNGV. Trimming cost V 5 bases and J 3 bases, with 5 bases left between them. CDR3 length: 12 residues. The CDR3 nucleotides read TGTGCCAGCAGCCCCAGTGGAAACACCATATATTTT. Amino acid sequence: CASSPSGNTIYF.

The chain uses TRBV5-1 and TRBJ2-7; the D gene is possibly TRBD2 (5 bases). The germline V gene encodes CDR1 SGHRS and CDR2 YFSETQ. Trimming stripped 4 bases from V and 1 base from J, with 9 bases between. This CDR3 has 13 residues. The DNA of the CDR3 is TGCGCCAGCAGCACGGGAAGTTCCTACGAGCAGTACTTC. Translating it yields CASSTGSSYEQYF.